The 29 T cell receptor beta chains below all came from one sample that was sequenced in a study of cytomegalovirus exposure and HLA in healthy donors. The PCR used 60 Vbeta and 13 Jbeta primers. Clones were sequenced by immunoSEQ multiplex PCR, and TCRdb holds only the in-frame ones, with some missing. The sample includes 150,000 to 200,000 clones, roughly 80% seen only once; the top ten take 2.2%. The sequenced material came from PBMCs. The receptor source for this set is a middle-aged man in good health and CMV-seropositive.

This clone occurred a few times. This rearrangement joins TRBV4-3 to TRBJ1-4; a weak D match, TRBD1 (5 bases). Trimming removed 1 base at V and 8 bases at J, with 14 bases between. This CDR3 is 15 amino acids long. Germline-derived CDR1 and CDR2 are LGHNA and YSLEER. CDR3 in amino acids: CASSQVPREGEKLFF. The CDR3 DNA follows: TGCGCCAGCAGCCAAGTCCCCAGGGAGGGAGAAAAACTGTTTTTT.

The gene calls are TRBV23-1 and TRBJ1-6; TRBD1 matches at 8 bases. TRBV23-1 counts as an open reading frame of uncertain function. The CDR3 spans 18 residues. V shed 6 bases and J 1 base; nucleotides not matched to a gene: 11. In DNA form, the CDR3 reads TGCGCCAGCAGCCCAGGGGGCCAGGGAAGGTCCTATAATTCACCCCTCCACTTT. It specifies CASSPGGQGRSYNSPLHF.

On this clone itself: The junction differs from germline at one of its ends, possibly a read error. The chain has TRBV5-1 and TRBJ2-5; D may correspond to TRBD1 or TRBD2 (6 bases each). Germline V gives CDR1 SGHRS, CDR2 YFSETQ. The CDR3 loop spans 16 amino acids. In nucleotides, the CDR3 is TGCTCCAGCAGCTTGGGGGGCTTTTTGTACCAAGAGACCCAGTACTTC. Protein product: CSSSLGGFLYQETQYF.

This clone was seen just once. The chain carries TRBV4-3 and TRBJ2-7; D is perhaps TRBD1 (5 bases). The germline gives CDR1 LGHNA, CDR2 YSLEER. The CDR3 length is 14 residues. Trimming took 2 bases from V and 1 from J, leaving 9 bases between them. The CDR3 sequence: CASSQQGRSYEQYF. The CDR3 coding sequence is TGCGCCAGCAGCCAACAGGGTCGGTCCTACGAGCAGTACTTC.

The chain combines TRBV27 with TRBJ2-1; perhaps TRBD2 as D (5 bases). V was trimmed by 3 bases and J by 4 bases, leaving 16 bases between them. The germline V gene encodes CDR1 MNHEY and CDR2 SMNVEV (reference sequence). This CDR3 comprises 16 residues. The CDR3 nucleotides read TGTGCCAGCAGTTTCCTCGCGGGCCCCGCTTACAATGAGCAGTTCTTC. Its protein product is CASSFLAGPAYNEQFF.

The V gene is TRBV18, the J gene TRBJ2-1; possibly TRBD2 for D (6 bases). CDR1 KGHSH and CDR2 LQKENI come from the germline V gene. The V and J ends lost 6 bases and 2 bases respectively, with 17 bases between them. CDR3 size: 16 residues. The CDR3 is CASSTTGVLTYNEQFF. For the CDR3, the DNA is TGTGCCAGCTCGACCACGGGGGTCCTTACCTACAATGAGCAGTTCTTC. Complete variable domain (other parts from reference TRBV18 and TRBJ2-1): NAGVMQNPRHLVRRRGQEARLRCSPMKGHSHVYWYRQLPEEGLKFMVYLQKENIIDESGMPKERFSAEFPKEGPSILRIQQVVRGDSAAYFCASSTTGVLTYNEQFFGPGTRLTVL.

This clone has only a few counts. The chain uses TRBV2 and TRBJ1-5; 7 bases map to TRBD1. Losses at the gene ends were 4 bases for V and 5 bases for J; bases not matched to a gene: 8. CDR1 SNHLY and CDR2 FYNNEI come from the germline V gene. The CDR3 has 15 residues. In DNA form, the CDR3 reads TGTGCCAGCAGTGTGGAGGGGGCCCGATATCAGCCCCAGCATTTT. Amino acids: CASSVEGARYQPQHF.

CDR3 coding DNA: TGTGCCACCAGCAGAGTGCCAGGGGCAAATAGCAATCAGCCCCAGCATTTT. Protein product: CATSRVPGANSNQPQHF. The rearrangement links TRBV15 to TRBJ1-5; a possible D gene is TRBD1 (6 bases). Germline-derived CDR1 and CDR2 are LNHNV and YYDKDF (reference sequence). The CDR3 is 17 amino acids. V lost 1 base to trimming and J lost 0 bases, with 13 bases between them.

J is TRBJ2-2 and V is TRBV7-8; D is perhaps TRBD1 (5 bases). Germline V lookup: CDR1 SGHVS, CDR2 FQNEAQ. The ends were cut back, 0 bases at V and 6 bases at J, with 8 bases in the middle. The CDR3 is made up of 14 amino acids. CDR3 sequence (DNA): TGTGCCAGCAGCTTAGCCAGGGCGTCCGGGGAGCTGTTTTTT. Residues: CASSLARASGELFF.

The chain links TRBV7-3 to TRBJ1-3, with unresolved D. The CDR3 consists of 14 residues. Germline V gives CDR1 SGHTA, CDR2 FQGTGA. V lost 3 bases, J lost 0 bases, and 6 bases lay in between. Here the CDR3 DNA reads TGTGCCAGCAGCTTTTCCGGCTCTGGAAACACCATATATTTT. The encoded protein is CASSFSGSGNTIYF.

The V and J genes are TRBV10-3 and TRBJ1-1; no reliable D call. V dropped 3 bases and J dropped 5 bases, with 10 bases sitting between them. The germline gives CDR1 ENHRY, CDR2 SYGVKD. This CDR3 comprises 13 residues. The CDR3 is CAISEMTGTEAFF. The DNA for the CDR3 is TGTGCCATCAGTGAAATGACGGGTACTGAAGCTTTCTTT.

CDR3 DNA: TGTGCCACCCGACAGAACACTGAAGCTTTCTTT. Protein sequence: CATRQNTEAFF. The rearrangement joins TRBV15 to TRBJ1-1; D is unclear. V was clipped by 8 bases and J by 1 base, with 5 bases between them. The CDR3 is 11 amino acids. The germline V gene has CDR1 LNHNV and CDR2 YYDKDF (reference sequence).

The chain is built from TRBV30 and TRBJ2-2, with D uncertain. Germline-derived CDR1 and CDR2 are GTSNPN and SVGIG (reference sequence). V was clipped by 1 base and J by 3 bases, with 9 bases between them. This CDR3 is built from 14 residues. Here the CDR3 DNA reads TGTGCCTGGAGTGGTCAGATCGACACCGGGGAGCTGTTTTTT. It is translated as CAWSGQIDTGELFF.

V is TRBV11-3 and J is TRBJ1-6, with a weak D call TRBD1 (5 bases). Germline V gene lookup returns CDR1 SGHNT and CDR2 YENEEA. V lost 0 bases and J 10 bases, leaving 13 bases between the germline ends. The CDR3 covers 15 residues. The CDR3 loop reads CASSLDGQGGSPLHF. The DNA for the CDR3 is TGTGCCAGCAGCTTAGACGGGCAGGGAGGATCACCCCTCCACTTT.

The chain uses TRBV2 and TRBJ2-7; 9 bases are shared with TRBD1. V trimming: 3 bases; J trimming: 3 bases; junction bases outside the gene matches: 12. Germline lookup yields CDR1 SNHLY and CDR2 FYNNEI. The CDR3 has 17 residues. The CDR3 sequence: CASSDVVWGQGNYEQYF. The CDR3 DNA follows: TGTGCCAGCAGTGATGTAGTGTGGGGACAGGGCAACTACGAGCAGTACTTC.

This sequence joins TRBV5-1 and TRBJ2-7; 8 nucleotides line up with TRBD2. The V segment lost 4 bases and the J segment 5 bases; nucleotides outside the gene matches: 17. CDR1 is SGHRS and CDR2 is YFSETQ in the germline V gene. The CDR3 consists of 17 residues. The CDR3 protein is CASSPLPHSGGAHEQYF. CDR3 in DNA: TGCGCCAGCAGCCCGCTTCCACATTCGGGGGGGGCCCACGAGCAGTACTTC.

The chain employs TRBV19 and TRBJ1-3; D gene unclear. With 5 bases removed from V and 3 bases from J, the gap between germline ends came to 5 bases. The CDR3 contains 12 residues. Germline V gives CDR1 LNHDA, CDR2 SQIVND (reference sequence). DNA for the CDR3: TGTGCCAGTAGTCCTTTTGGAAACACCATATATTTT. This gives the protein CASSPFGNTIYF.

This clone was picked up a small number of times. This chain joins TRBV11-2 and TRBJ2-3; 8 bases fit TRBD1. The CDR3 loop spans 14 amino acids. V lost 5 bases and J lost 4; bases outside the gene matches: 5. Germline V CDR1 and CDR2: SGHAT, FQNNGV. The CDR3 nucleotides are TGTGCCAGCAGCCCCGGGACAGGCGCAGATACGCAGTATTTT. It codes for CASSPGTGADTQYF.

The rearrangement joins TRBV11-2 to TRBJ2-7; the D gene is possibly TRBD1 (6 bases). CDR1 and CDR2 (germline): SGHAT, FQNNGV. The germline V and J ends were trimmed by 2 bases and 0 bases, with 8 bases remaining between them. The CDR3 runs to 14 residues. CDR3 nucleotides: TGTGCCAGCAGCTTAACAGGGTCCTCCTACGAGCAGTACTTC. This codes for CASSLTGSSYEQYF.

The chain joins TRBV12-1 to TRBJ2-2; TRBD2, as called in the table, went unchecked against the DNA. TRBV12-1 counts as a pseudogene. The CDR3 length is 16 residues. The CDR3 region is CASSFVLAGVTGELFF. DNA for the CDR3: TGTGCCAGCAGCTTTGTATTAGCGGGGGTCACCGGGGAGCTGTTTTTT.

This chain uses TRBV6-5 with TRBJ2-5; 9 bases agree with TRBD2. Germline V CDR1 and CDR2: MNHEY, SVGAGI. V shed 6 bases, J shed 5 bases, and the junction held 7 bases outside the gene matches. This CDR3 comprises 14 residues. The CDR3 region is CASRGLAGSETQYF. In nucleotides, the CDR3 is TGTGCCAGCAGGGGGCTAGCGGGGAGTGAGACCCAGTACTTC.

The chain employs TRBV7-2 and TRBJ2-3; maybe TRBD2 (6 bases). V was clipped by 1 base and J by 1 base, with 15 bases between them. Germline CDR1 SGHTA, CDR2 FQGNSA. The CDR3 length is 17 residues. CDR3 in DNA: TGTGCCAGCAGCTTAGATCCTAGCGCCGGAGGCACAGATACGCAGTATTTT. It is translated as CASSLDPSAGGTDTQYF.

This rearrangement joins TRBV6-1 to TRBJ2-5; D may be TRBD1 (5 bases). V was pared by 7 bases and J by 4 bases, with 10 bases between. This CDR3 has 12 amino acids. CDR1 and CDR2 from the germline V gene are MNHNS and SASEGT. CDR3 coding DNA: TGTGCCAGCATCGCAGGGTTAGAGACCCAGTACTTC. Translation: CASIAGLETQYF.

The rearrangement links TRBV5-1 to TRBJ1-5; D is possibly TRBD1 (6 bases). CDR1 is SGHRS, CDR2 YFSETQ, per germline. V was shortened by 4 bases and J by 1 base, with 9 bases between the two germline ends. The length of the CDR3 is 14 residues. CDR3 loop: CASSPGHSNQPQHF. The CDR3, as DNA: TGCGCCAGCAGCCCGGGACACAGCAATCAGCCCCAGCATTTT.

The chain carries TRBV9 and TRBJ1-1, with a tentative D call TRBD1 (6 bases). This CDR3 comprises 20 residues. Trimming cost V 0 bases and J 0 bases, with 24 bases left between them. Germline values: CDR1 SGDLS, CDR2 YYNGEE. CDR3 amino acids: CASSVGAEGDTREMNTEAFF. As DNA, the CDR3 is TGTGCCAGCAGCGTAGGGGCAGAGGGGGACACTAGGGAAATGAACACTGAAGCTTTCTTT.

The J gene is TRBJ1-2, the V gene TRBV13, with D tentatively TRBD1 (6 bases). Trimming removed 4 bases at V and 4 bases at J, with 16 bases between. CDR3 length equals 15 residues. CDR1 and CDR2 (germline): PRHDT, FYEKMQ (reference sequence). In DNA form, the CDR3 reads TGTGCCAGCAGCTGGTCAACAGGGCCCTTCTATGGCTACACCTTC. Residues: CASSWSTGPFYGYTF.

The sample holds a few counts of this clone. This CDR3 is CAISTGSTNEKLFF. As DNA, the CDR3 is TGTGCCATCAGCACAGGGTCAACTAATGAAAAACTGTTTTTT. The chain is built from TRBV10-3 and TRBJ1-4; a possible D gene is TRBD1 (6 bases). The germline V and J ends were trimmed by 6 bases and 0 bases, with 8 bases remaining between them. The germline V gene encodes CDR1 ENHRY and CDR2 SYGVKD. The CDR3 totals 14 residues.

The chain employs TRBV9 and TRBJ2-3; TRBD2 matches at 13 bases. CDR3 length equals 14 residues. The V gene end was trimmed by 3 bases and the J gene end by 7 bases; junction bases not matched to a gene: 2. Germline V gene lookup returns CDR1 SGDLS and CDR2 YYNGEE. The CDR3: CASSAGTSGNTQYF. In DNA form, the CDR3 reads TGTGCCAGCAGCGCTGGGACTAGCGGGAATACGCAGTATTTT. The variable domain in full, completed from reference TRBV9 and TRBJ2-3, reads DSGVTQTPKHLITATGQRVTLRCSPRSGDLSVYWYQQSLDQGLQFLIQYYNGEERAKGNILERFSAQQFPDLHSELNLSSLELGDSALYFCASSAGTSGNTQYFGPGTRLTVL.

In its sample, this clone was seen a few times. V and J are TRBV28 and TRBJ2-1; 11 bases are shared with TRBD2. Losses at the gene ends were 3 bases for V and 1 base for J; bases not matched to a gene: 5. Germline V lookup: CDR1 MDHEN, CDR2 SYDVKM. The CDR3 is made up of 17 amino acids. The DNA for the CDR3 is TGTGCCAGCAGTTTCCTACTAGCGGGGGTTTCCTACAATGAGCAGTTCTTC. It is translated as CASSFLLAGVSYNEQFF.